These 25 T cell receptor beta chains originate from one sample sequenced in a study of CD4 T cells in relation to SARS-CoV-2 and coronaviruses. Their specific antigens are unknown. TCRdb keeps only in-frame clones here, not all; method: immunoSEQ multiplex PCR. The sample carries approximately 17,000 clones, 75% to 85% recorded once. Before the COVID-19 pandemic, during about 2011-2019, CD4+ T cells were taken from unexposed donors. After about 10 days of culture, CD4+ T cells were isolated. The sample was CD4+ T cells from PBMCs, cultured in vitro. All receptors derive from a human donor in good health.

This clone has a single count. This chain connects TRBV19 to TRBJ1-1, with D maybe TRBD1 (6 bases). Trimming left V 4 bases short and J 7 bases short, with 16 bases between. CDR3 length equals 14 residues. Germline lookup yields CDR1 LNHDA and CDR2 SQIVND (reference sequence). The CDR3 DNA follows: TGTGCCAGTAGTAGATATCGGGGGGCAGGTGAAGCTTTCTTT. Translation gives CASSRYRGAGEAFF.

The chain joins TRBV10-3 to TRBJ2-2; D may be TRBD2 (6 bases). The CDR3 is 15 amino acids. V lost 4 bases and J lost 2, with 11 bases in between. CDR1 and CDR2 from the germline V gene are ENHRY and SYGVKD. The CDR3 is CAISVGGPNTGELFF. CDR3 DNA sequence: TGTGCCATCAGTGTCGGGGGACCAAACACCGGGGAGCTGTTTTTT.

The chain combines TRBV7-9 with TRBJ1-6, with TRBD1 identical over 7 bases. J was trimmed by 8 bases and V by 4 bases; bases with no gene match: 5. CDR3 length: 14 amino acids. CDR1 SEHNR and CDR2 FQNEAQ come from the germline V gene (reference sequence). The CDR3 region is CASSSGTVDSPLHF. CDR3 coding DNA: TGTGCCAGCAGCTCTGGGACAGTAGATTCACCCCTCCACTTT.

The V call is TRBV9, the J call TRBJ1-2; no reliable D call. The CDR3 is 15 residues long. Per germline, CDR1 SGDLS and CDR2 YYNGEE. V lost 0 bases and J lost 7, with 16 bases in between. CDR3 sequence: CASSVGTLVSSGYTF. DNA for the CDR3: TGTGCCAGCAGCGTAGGGACTTTAGTAAGCTCTGGCTACACCTTC. Together with reference TRBV9 and TRBJ1-2, the CDR3 gives the full variable domain: DSGVTQTPKHLITATGQRVTLRCSPRSGDLSVYWYQQSLDQGLQFLIQYYNGEERAKGNILERFSAQQFPDLHSELNLSSLELGDSALYFCASSVGTLVSSGYTFGSGTRLTVV.

This clone was observed a few times. The CDR3 coding sequence is TGTGCCCGTCCTACCAGGCTAGCGGGAGGACTTTCCTACGAGCAGTACTTC. Encoded protein: CARPTRLAGGLSYEQYF. The chain uses TRBV14 and TRBJ2-7, with 11 bases identical to TRBD2. The germline V gene encodes CDR1 SGHDN and CDR2 FVKESK. The J segment lost 1 base and the V segment lost 11 bases, leaving 16 bases of the junction unmatched. The CDR3 covers 17 residues.

V gene TRBV2 combines with J gene TRBJ2-7; 7 positions match TRBD1. The ends lost 7 bases at V and 0 bases at J; junction bases unmatched: 3. Germline V gives CDR1 SNHLY, CDR2 FYNNEI. This CDR3 comprises 13 residues. The CDR3 sequence is CASTGDSSYEQYF. DNA of the CDR3: TGTGCCAGCACTGGGGACAGCTCCTACGAGCAGTACTTC. Full variable domain (missing parts from reference TRBV2 and TRBJ2-7): EPEVTQTPSHQVTQMGQEVILRCVPISNHLYFYWYRQILGQKVEFLVSFYNNEISEKSEIFDDQFSVERPDGSNFTLKIRSTKLEDSAMYFCASTGDSSYEQYFGPGTRLTVT.

This chain joins TRBV9 and TRBJ2-1; D is ambiguous. The length of the CDR3 is 16 residues. Germline V gene data show CDR1 as SGDLS and CDR2 as YYNGEE. V was trimmed by 0 bases and J by 2 bases, leaving 12 bases between them. The CDR3 coding sequence is TGTGCCAGCAGCGTAGAAATCCGTGGTCCCTACAATGAGCAGTTCTTC. This encodes CASSVEIRGPYNEQFF.

The DNA for the CDR3 is TGTGCCAGCAGTGAATCCCAGTTCAGGAGGGTTTCCTACGAGCAGTACTTC. This translates into CASSESQFRRVSYEQYF. This rearrangement joins TRBV2 to TRBJ2-7; D is perhaps TRBD2 (6 bases). This CDR3 has 17 residues. V lost 2 bases, J lost 1 base, and 18 bases lay in between. The germline gives CDR1 SNHLY, CDR2 FYNNEI.

The chain recombines TRBV3-1 (or the pseudogene TRBV3-2) with TRBJ2-7; no clear D. CDR1 LGHDT and CDR2 YNNKEL come from the germline V gene (reference sequence). There are 11 residues in the CDR3. Trimming cost V 4 bases and J 7 bases, with 8 bases left between them. This chain's CDR3 is CASSLEWEQYF. The CDR3 nucleotides read TGTGCCAGCAGCCTAGAGTGGGAGCAGTACTTC.

In the case of this clone: Its ends do not fully match the called genes, so a read error is possible. The V call is TRBV19, the J call TRBJ1-1; D is perhaps TRBD1 (6 bases). The CDR3 totals 15 residues. In germline, CDR1 is LNHDA, CDR2 SQIVND (reference sequence). The CDR3 spells CASRGVDRRNAEAFF. The CDR3 bases are TGTGCCAGTAGAGGGGTTGACAGGAGGAACGCTGAAGCTTTCTTT.

V gene TRBV7-3 combines with J gene TRBJ2-7; possibly TRBD2 for D (6 bases). The V gene lost 3 bases and the J gene lost 2 bases, with 14 bases spanning the gap. The CDR3 covers 15 residues. Germline V gene data show CDR1 as SGHTA and CDR2 as FQGTGA. The CDR3 nucleotides read TGTGCCAGCAGCTTGGGGCTAGCGAAAGCCTACGAGCAGTACTTC. Protein sequence: CASSLGLAKAYEQYF.

The V and J genes are TRBV27 and TRBJ2-1; 10 bases are shared with TRBD2. Germline V lookup: CDR1 MNHEY, CDR2 SMNVEV (reference sequence). V lost 2 bases to trimming and J lost 6 bases; unmatched junction nucleotides: 4. The CDR3 sequence is 15 residues long. The CDR3 nucleotides are TGTGCCAGCAGTTTAGCTAGCGGGAGTATCAATGAGCAGTTCTTC. Amino acid sequence: CASSLASGSINEQFF.

The chain couples TRBV7-9 to TRBJ2-2, with unresolved D. The CDR3 is made up of 12 amino acids. CDR1 is SEHNR and CDR2 is FQNEAQ in the germline V gene (reference sequence). Trimming shortened V by 3 bases and J by 6 bases, and 5 bases separated the two germline ends. Written as DNA, the CDR3 is TGTGCCAGCAGCTTGTCTGCCGGGGAGCTGTTTTTT. Translated, it gives CASSLSAGELFF.

This clone was counted between two and nine times. The J gene is TRBJ1-1, the V gene TRBV5-4; TRBD1 might be the D (5 bases). There are 14 residues in the CDR3. CDR1 and CDR2 from the germline V gene are SGHNT and YYREEE (reference sequence). Trimming stripped 0 bases from V and 1 base from J, with 7 bases between. DNA of the CDR3: TGTGCCAGCAGCTTGGGACAGAAGAACACTGAAGCTTTCTTT. It yields the protein CASSLGQKNTEAFF. Using reference TRBV5-4 and TRBJ1-1 for the parts outside the CDR3, the full variable domain is ETGVTQSPTHLIKTRGQQVTLRCSSQSGHNTVSWYQQALGQGPQFIFQYYREEENGRGNFPPRFSGLQFPNYSSELNVNALELDDSALYLCASSLGQKNTEAFFGQGTRLTVV.

V and J are TRBV29-1 and TRBJ2-3, with a possible D match to TRBD2 (7 bases). The CDR3 runs to 15 residues. CDR1 and CDR2 (germline): SQVTM, ANQGSEA. Between the trimmed V and J ends, which lost 4 bases and 4 bases, there was a span of 18 bases. CDR3 in amino acids: CSVVGGGRGADTQYF. In DNA form, the CDR3 reads TGCAGCGTTGTGGGGGGGGGCCGAGGGGCAGATACGCAGTATTTT.

The genes are TRBV5-6 and TRBJ2-3; D is unclear. The CDR3 covers 12 residues. The germline V and J ends were trimmed by 2 bases and 0 bases, with 1 base remaining between them. The germline V gene has CDR1 SGHDT and CDR2 YYEEEE. The CDR3 sequence is CASSLSTDTQYF. As DNA, the CDR3 is TGTGCCAGCAGCTTAAGCACAGATACGCAGTATTTT. Drawing the rest from reference TRBV5-6 and TRBJ2-3, the complete variable domain is DAGVTQSPTHLIKTRGQQVTLRCSPKSGHDTVSWYQQALGQGPQFIFQYYEEEERQRGNFPDRFSGHQFPNYSSELNVNALLLGDSALYLCASSLSTDTQYFGPGTRLTVL.

V and J are TRBV20-1 and TRBJ2-3; no clear D gene. The CDR3 has 10 amino acids. The V gene lost 6 bases and the J gene lost 2 bases, with 3 bases spanning the gap. Per germline, CDR1 DFQATT and CDR2 SNEGSKA (reference sequence). Here the CDR3 reads CSAHTDTQYF. CDR3 DNA: TGCAGTGCACACACAGATACGCAGTATTTT.

There are a few counts of this clone. The chain is built from TRBV19 and TRBJ2-1, with D perhaps matching TRBD1 (5 bases). This CDR3 region has 13 residues. From germline, CDR1 is LNHDA and CDR2 SQIVND (reference sequence). V was trimmed by 5 bases and J by 5 bases, leaving 10 bases between them. CDR3 nucleotide sequence: TGTGCCAGTAGTGGAAAAGGGGACAATGAGCAGTTCTTC. This codes for CASSGKGDNEQFF.

The chain recombines TRBV6-4 with TRBJ1-2; 9 positions match TRBD1. The CDR3 is 15 residues long. Germline lookup yields CDR1 MRHNA and CDR2 SNTAGT. The ends lost 2 bases at V and 7 bases at J; junction bases unmatched: 8. The CDR3 here is CASSDAGQGGSGYTF. CDR3 in DNA: TGTGCCAGCAGTGACGCGGGACAGGGAGGTAGTGGCTACACCTTC.

The CDR3 loop is CASSPHPGQGYGYTF. CDR3 DNA: TGTGCCAGCAGCCCCCACCCGGGACAGGGGTATGGCTACACCTTC. This chain links TRBV7-8 with TRBJ1-2, with 10 bases identical to TRBD1. V trimming: 5 bases; J trimming: 5 bases; junction bases outside the gene matches: 8. The length of the CDR3 is 15 residues. CDR1 and CDR2 from the germline V gene are SGHVS and FQNEAQ.

The V call is TRBV28, the J call TRBJ2-5; 7 bases are shared with TRBD2. The ends lost 7 bases at V and 1 base at J; junction bases unmatched: 6. The germline V gene encodes CDR1 MDHEN and CDR2 SYDVKM. This CDR3 contains 14 residues. DNA of the CDR3: TGTGCCAGCAAGAGAGCGGGGTTCCAAGAGACCCAGTACTTC. This codes for CASKRAGFQETQYF.

This clone rates as medium-sized. The rearrangement uses TRBV7-2 and TRBJ2-1, with 7 bases fitting TRBD2. The germline CDR1 and CDR2 sequences are SGHTA and FQGNSA. The CDR3 extends over 13 amino acids. The trim removed 4 bases at V and 10 bases at J, leaving 7 bases unmatched. CDR3 amino acids: CASSSGPGLEQFF. The CDR3 bases are TGTGCCAGCAGCTCTGGCCCGGGACTAGAGCAGTTCTTC.

The chain has TRBV3-1 (or the pseudogene TRBV3-2) and TRBJ2-7, with a tentative D call TRBD1 (5 bases). The germline CDR1 and CDR2 sequences are LGHDT and YNNKEL (reference sequence). This CDR3 has 14 residues. Trimming removed 1 base from V and 6 bases from J, with 13 bases in between. The CDR3 protein is CASSQGREWAEQYF. Here the CDR3 DNA reads TGTGCCAGCAGCCAAGGCAGGGAATGGGCCGAGCAGTACTTC.

The chain has TRBV15 and TRBJ2-4; a possible D gene is TRBD1 (6 bases). CDR3 length: 13 amino acids. V lost 0 bases to trimming and J lost 8 bases, with 8 bases between them. The germline V gene has CDR1 LNHNV and CDR2 YYDKDF (reference sequence). CDR3 in amino acids: CATSRDRGDIQYF. CDR3 coding DNA: TGTGCCACCAGCAGAGACAGGGGTGACATTCAGTACTTC.

This chain's CDR3 is CSASRGSPQDQPQHF. In DNA, the CDR3 is TGCAGTGCTAGTCGCGGGTCCCCCCAGGATCAGCCCCAGCATTTT. The gene calls are TRBV20-1 and TRBJ1-5; D not resolved. With 3 bases removed from V and 5 bases from J, the gap between germline ends came to 17 bases. The CDR3 is made up of 15 amino acids. Germline lookup yields CDR1 DFQATT and CDR2 SNEGSKA (reference sequence).